This T cell receptor (beta chain) was documented in a study of OX40 agonist ivuxolimab in advanced cancers. Trimming cost V 2 bases and J 6 bases; bases outside gene matches: 7. The CDR3 consists of 15 residues. From germline, CDR1 is SGHDT and CDR2 YYEEEE. This table comes from immunoSEQ multiplex PCR, and its TCRdb copy is limited to in-frame clones, with some not included. The repertoire holds about 53,000 clones, with approximately 81% as singletons. The study's findings and limits: Some of the nonresponding patients also showed low levels of normalized T-cell clonal expansion.

This clone was counted between two and nine times. As yet, its antigen is unknown. V and J are TRBV5-6 and TRBJ2-5, with 10 bases fitting TRBD2. The sample was CD4+ or CD8+ T cells sorted from blood, taken in a trial of the OX40 agonist ivuxolimab. The receptor was derived from an adult with an advanced solid tumor such as melanoma, head and neck, liver or kidney cancer. The CDR3, as DNA: TGTGCCAGCAGCTTTGGAGCGGGAGGGCCTCAGACCCAGTACTTC. Its protein is CASSFGAGGPQTQYF.